A single sample gave rise to the 25 T cell receptor beta chains below, sequenced in a study of regulatory and conventional T cells in RAG deficiency. Genomic DNA came from blood regulatory T cells gated CD4+ CD25-high CD127-low. Libraries were prepared by immunoSEQ multiplex PCR; TCRdb keeps only in-frame clonotypes and omits some of them. This repertoire shows roughly 19,000 clones, roughly 89% found once; its top ten account for around 1.4%. These data also formed part of another study, on regulatory T cells. Per that study: The primer mix had 52 TRBV and 13 TRBJ primers.

The sequenced sample consisted of Tregs sorted from blood. These receptors came from a human donor in good health.

The gene calls are TRBV30 and TRBJ1-3; 9 bases are a match to TRBD1. Per germline, CDR1 GTSNPN and CDR2 SVGIG (reference sequence). V lost 2 bases and J lost 7; bases outside the gene matches: 12. CDR3 size: 16 residues. The CDR3 nucleotides are TGTGCCTGGAGTATAGCAGGGACAGGGATCGCGAACACCATATATTTT. It yields the protein CAWSIAGTGIANTIYF.

As DNA, the CDR3 is TGTGCCAGCAGCTTGGAGCTGTTGGGACAGAGCAATCAGCCCCAGCATTTT. Translation: CASSLELLGQSNQPQHF. The chain joins TRBV5-4 to TRBJ1-5; 7 nucleotides agree with TRBD1. Per germline, CDR1 SGHNT and CDR2 YYREEE (reference sequence). Trimming took 0 bases from V and 1 from J; bases not matched to a gene: 7. This CDR3 is built from 17 residues.

The V and J genes are TRBV27 and TRBJ1-1; D unclear. CDR3 length: 16 amino acids. Looked up from germline, CDR1 is MNHEY and CDR2 is SMNVEV (reference sequence). V lost 4 bases to trimming and J lost 0 bases, with 15 bases between them. In nucleotides, the CDR3 is TGTGCCAGCAGTTATGGGCAAATAAGAATGAACACTGAAGCTTTCTTT. This sequence encodes CASSYGQIRMNTEAFF.

The chain uses TRBV5-1 and TRBJ1-6, with D uncertain. The germline CDR1 and CDR2 sequences are SGHRS and YFSETQ. This CDR3 is 16 amino acids long. With 2 bases removed from V and 3 bases from J, the gap between germline ends came to 12 bases. The CDR3 coding sequence is TGCGCCAGCAGCTTTCATTCACGTAACTATAATTCACCCCTCCACTTT. Residues: CASSFHSRNYNSPLHF.

The V gene is TRBV10-3, the J gene TRBJ2-3, with D tentatively TRBD1 (6 bases). The germline CDR1 and CDR2 sequences are ENHRY and SYGVKD. The CDR3 spans 16 residues. With 3 bases removed from V and 4 bases from J, the gap between germline ends came to 17 bases. CDR3 loop: CAISDRDRSGSDTQYF. CDR3 DNA sequence: TGTGCCATCAGTGATAGAGACAGGTCGGGATCAGATACGCAGTATTTT.

J is TRBJ2-3 and V is TRBV27, with 9 bases lining up with TRBD2. Germline-derived CDR1 and CDR2 are MNHEY and SMNVEV (reference sequence). CDR3 length: 14 amino acids. The ends lost 6 bases at V and 6 bases at J; junction bases unmatched: 7. CDR3 loop: CASSPGLATDTQYF. CDR3 DNA sequence: TGTGCCAGCAGCCCTGGACTAGCGACCGATACGCAGTATTTT.

V and J are TRBV30 and TRBJ2-1, with 10 bases that match TRBD2. V was clipped by 2 bases and J by 9 bases; unmatched bases: 10. CDR1 is GTSNPN and CDR2 is SVGIG in the germline V gene (reference sequence). The CDR3 spans 15 residues. CDR3 sequence: CAWSPLAGVSTEQFF. As DNA, the CDR3 is TGTGCCTGGAGTCCCCTAGCGGGGGTTAGCACTGAGCAGTTCTTC.

The chain combines TRBV9 with TRBJ1-2; D is uncertain. Germline V gene lookup returns CDR1 SGDLS and CDR2 YYNGEE. Trimming took 4 bases from V and 0 from J, leaving 16 bases between them. The CDR3 has 16 residues. CDR3 DNA sequence: TGTGCCAGCAGCCTAATGGGGAGTGGCCCTAACTATGGCTACACCTTC. Its translation is CASSLMGSGPNYGYTF.

The J gene is TRBJ1-2, the V gene TRBV28; TRBD1 is a possible D gene (6 bases). This CDR3 is built from 13 residues. Looked up from germline, CDR1 is MDHEN and CDR2 is SYDVKM. The germline V and J ends were trimmed by 3 bases and 8 bases, with 13 bases remaining between them. The DNA for the CDR3 is TGTGCCAGCAGTTTTAGGGGGGGGCGGGGCTACACCTTC. Translated: CASSFRGGRGYTF.

V gene TRBV12-5 combines with J gene TRBJ1-1, with 8 bases that match TRBD1. V gave up 0 bases and J gave up 3 bases; unmatched junction bases: 6. Germline V gene sequence: CDR1 LGHNT, CDR2 FRNRAP. This CDR3 is built from 16 residues. This CDR3 reads CASGLVLTGGYTEAFF. The CDR3 DNA reads as TGTGCTAGTGGTTTGGTACTCACAGGGGGGTACACTGAAGCTTTCTTT.

The chain recombines TRBV19 with TRBJ2-3; D gene ambiguous. The germline CDR1 and CDR2 sequences are LNHDA and SQIVND (reference sequence). The germline V and J ends were trimmed by 4 bases and 4 bases, with 12 bases remaining between them. CDR3 length equals 14 residues. This CDR3 reads CASSKNPTADTQYF. Written as DNA, the CDR3 is TGTGCCAGTAGTAAGAACCCCACAGCAGATACGCAGTATTTT.

The genes are TRBV7-6 and TRBJ2-7; the D call may be TRBD1 or TRBD2 (5 bases each). Deletions cut 4 bases from V and 3 bases from J, with 19 bases between. There are 16 residues in the CDR3. Germline V CDR1 and CDR2: SGHVS, FNYEAQ. CDR3 amino acids: CASSSIRDAAFYEQYF. The CDR3 nucleotides read TGTGCCAGCAGCTCAATTCGGGACGCCGCTTTCTACGAGCAGTACTTC.

This sequence joins TRBV9 and TRBJ2-1; 7 positions match TRBD2. V shed 0 bases, J shed 8 bases, and the junction held 11 bases outside the gene matches. The CDR3 is made up of 16 amino acids. Germline V CDR1 and CDR2: SGDLS, YYNGEE. CDR3 in DNA: TGTGCCAGCAGCGTAGCTTTGGGGGAGGGCCACCATGAGCAGTTCTTC. Protein product: CASSVALGEGHHEQFF.

This clone was seen only a few times. This chain links TRBV6-6 with TRBJ1-1; unclear D gene. Per the germline V gene, CDR1 is MNHNY and CDR2 is SVGAGI (reference sequence). The CDR3 has 13 amino acids. V was trimmed by 0 bases and J by 3 bases, leaving 5 bases between them. The CDR3 sequence is CASSYSKYTEAFF. CDR3 DNA sequence: TGTGCCAGCAGTTACTCGAAATACACTGAAGCTTTCTTT.

This clone was detected only once. CDR3 bases: TGTGCCAGCAGCTTTCAACGAACGAACACCGGGGAGCTGTTTTTT. Translating gives CASSFQRTNTGELFF. The chain has TRBV5-4 and TRBJ2-2; D is undetermined. V was cut by 2 bases and J by 0 bases, with 8 bases left in between. The germline CDR1 and CDR2 sequences are SGHNT and YYREEE (reference sequence). The CDR3 runs 15 residues.

This chain links TRBV30 with TRBJ2-1; 10 bases agree with TRBD2. The V segment lost 7 bases and the J segment 7 bases; nucleotides outside the gene matches: 10. CDR3 length: 14 amino acids. Germline V gene sequence: CDR1 GTSNPN, CDR2 SVGIG (reference sequence). CDR3 loop: CASEALAGVNEQFF. CDR3 nucleotide sequence: TGTGCCTCCGAGGCCCTAGCGGGAGTGAATGAGCAGTTCTTC.

The sample holds one count of this clone. V is TRBV7-9 and J is TRBJ2-2; 10 nucleotides line up with TRBD1. Trimming removed 5 bases from V and 0 bases from J; junction bases left unmatched: 9. Germline CDR1 is SEHNR and CDR2 is FQNEAQ (reference sequence). This CDR3 is 18 amino acids long. Written as DNA, the CDR3 is TGTGCCAGCAGCCCTCGGACAGGGGGGATCGCGAACACCGGGGAGCTGTTTTTT. Its translation: CASSPRTGGIANTGELFF.

The chain links TRBV6-8 to TRBJ1-2; 7 bases agree with TRBD1. Trimming cost V 5 bases and J 4 bases; bases outside gene matches: 7. CDR1 is MNHGY, CDR2 SAAAGT, per germline. CDR3 length: 14 amino acids. As DNA, the CDR3 is TGTGCCAGCAGTATGGACAGGTCTAGCTATGGCTACACCTTC. This encodes CASSMDRSSYGYTF.

This chain uses TRBV4-2 with TRBJ2-7; no clear D. Deletions cut 1 base from V and 6 bases from J, with 7 bases between. The CDR3 runs 12 residues. Germline assignment: CDR1 LGHNA and CDR2 YNFKEQ. CDR3 in DNA: TGTGCCAGCAGCCAAGTTCCCGGCGAGCAGTACTTC. This gives the protein CASSQVPGEQYF.

The rearrangement links TRBV6-5 to TRBJ2-1, with D possibly TRBD2 on 6 matching bases. V lost 7 bases and J lost 3, with 16 bases in between. This CDR3 region has 15 residues. Germline values: CDR1 MNHEY, CDR2 SVGAGI. CDR3 region: CASTESASVYNEQFF. CDR3 nucleotide sequence: TGTGCCAGCACCGAAAGTGCTAGCGTCTACAATGAGCAGTTCTTC.

This clone was observed a handful of times. The sample holds other DNA sequences that translate to the same CDR3. This chain connects TRBV30 to TRBJ2-1; D is ambiguous. Trimming took 0 bases from V and 4 from J, leaving 1 base between them. The germline gives CDR1 GTSNPN, CDR2 SVGIG (reference sequence). The CDR3 is 11 amino acids. The CDR3 is CAWSVYNEQFF. The CDR3 DNA reads TGTGCCTGGAGTGTATACAATGAGCAGTTCTTC.

The chain combines TRBV4-2 with TRBJ2-1; the D gene is possibly TRBD2 (6 bases). In germline, CDR1 is LGHNA, CDR2 YNFKEQ. There are 18 residues in the CDR3. The V end was cut by 1 base, the J end by 5 bases, with 21 bases between. The DNA for the CDR3 is TGTGCCAGCAGCCAAGCATCTAGGTCGGAGGGCCCCCACAATGAGCAGTTCTTC. This translates into CASSQASRSEGPHNEQFF.

The chain joins TRBV28 to TRBJ1-2; D perhaps matches TRBD1 (5 bases). CDR1 and CDR2 (germline): MDHEN, SYDVKM. The germline V and J ends were trimmed by 6 bases and 8 bases, with 22 bases remaining between them. The length of the CDR3 is 15 residues. The CDR3 DNA sequence: TGTGCCAGCAGGGCGAGGGGCGGAGGTCGAGCGGGCTACACCTTC. It translates to CASRARGGGRAGYTF.

In its sample, this clone was seen once. The chain recombines TRBV6-5 with TRBJ1-2, with 10 bases that match TRBD1. This CDR3 is built from 14 residues. The V and J ends lost 5 bases and 7 bases, in that order; junction bases with no gene match: 7. Germline CDR1 is MNHEY and CDR2 is SVGAGI. CDR3 bases: TGTGCCAGCAGTCTCCGGGACAGGGGTTCTGGCTACACCTTC. Translating gives CASSLRDRGSGYTF.

The chain links TRBV5-1 to TRBJ2-5, with D maybe TRBD2 (6 bases). The CDR3 is 12 amino acids. Germline V lookup: CDR1 SGHRS, CDR2 YFSETQ. V was shortened by 3 bases and J by 5 bases, with 8 bases between the two germline ends. The CDR3 DNA is TGCGCCAGCAGCTCGGGAGCTGAGACCCAGTACTTC. Its protein product is CASSSGAETQYF.